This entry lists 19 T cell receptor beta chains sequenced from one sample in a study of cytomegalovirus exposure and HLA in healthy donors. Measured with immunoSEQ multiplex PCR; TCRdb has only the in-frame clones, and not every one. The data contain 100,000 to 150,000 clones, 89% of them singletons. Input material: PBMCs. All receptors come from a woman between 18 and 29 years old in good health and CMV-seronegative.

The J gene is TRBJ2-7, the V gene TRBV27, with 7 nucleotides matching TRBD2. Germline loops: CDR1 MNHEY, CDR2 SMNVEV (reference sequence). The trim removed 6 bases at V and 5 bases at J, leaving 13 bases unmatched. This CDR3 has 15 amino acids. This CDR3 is CASSPIGAGEDEQYV. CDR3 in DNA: TGTGCCAGCAGCCCTATAGGGGCGGGGGAGGACGAGCAGTACGTC.

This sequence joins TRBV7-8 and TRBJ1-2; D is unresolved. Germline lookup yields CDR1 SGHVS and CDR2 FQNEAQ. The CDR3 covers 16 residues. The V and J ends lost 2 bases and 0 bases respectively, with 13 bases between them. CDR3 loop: CASSLIGGQANYGYTF. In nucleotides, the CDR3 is TGTGCCAGCAGCTTAATAGGCGGGCAAGCTAACTATGGCTACACCTTC.

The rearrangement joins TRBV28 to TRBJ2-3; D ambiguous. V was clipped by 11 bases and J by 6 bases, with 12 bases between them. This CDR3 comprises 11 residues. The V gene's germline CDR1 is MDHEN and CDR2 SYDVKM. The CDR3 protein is CASHARDTQYF. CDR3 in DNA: TGTGCCTCCCACGCACGGGATACGCAGTATTTT. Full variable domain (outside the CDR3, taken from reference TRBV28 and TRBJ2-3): DVKVTQSSRYLVKRTGEKVFLECVQDMDHENMFWYRQDPGLGLRLIYFSYDVKMKEKGDIPEGYSVSREKKERFSLILESASTNQTSMYLCASHARDTQYFGPGTRLTVL.

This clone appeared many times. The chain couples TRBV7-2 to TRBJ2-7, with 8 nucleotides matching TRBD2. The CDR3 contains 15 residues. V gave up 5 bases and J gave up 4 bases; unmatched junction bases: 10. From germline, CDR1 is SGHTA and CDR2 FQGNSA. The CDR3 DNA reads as TGTGCCAGCAGCCGGGGGAGCGGGAGTCTGTACGAGCAGTACTTC. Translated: CASSRGSGSLYEQYF.

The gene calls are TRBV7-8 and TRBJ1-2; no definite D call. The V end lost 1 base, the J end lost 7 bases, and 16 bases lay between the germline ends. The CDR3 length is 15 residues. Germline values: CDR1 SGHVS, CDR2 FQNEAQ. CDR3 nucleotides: TGTGCCAGCAGCTTAGGCCTCATTCAAGCGGGTGGCTACACCTTC. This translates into CASSLGLIQAGGYTF.

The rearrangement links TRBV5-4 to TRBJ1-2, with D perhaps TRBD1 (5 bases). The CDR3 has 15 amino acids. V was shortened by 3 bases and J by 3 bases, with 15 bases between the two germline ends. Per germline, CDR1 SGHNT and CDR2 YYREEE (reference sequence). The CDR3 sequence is CASSYTGLVDYGYTF. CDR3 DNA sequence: TGTGCCAGCAGCTACACAGGCCTCGTGGACTATGGCTACACCTTC.

Written as DNA, the CDR3 is TGTGCCAGCAGCCTTTGGAGGGTTGCTGAAGCTTTCTTT. It encodes CASSLWRVAEAFF. V usage is TRBV14 and J usage is TRBJ1-1; no clear D. Germline V gives CDR1 SGHDN, CDR2 FVKESK. V gave up 4 bases and J gave up 6 bases, with 12 bases separating them. CDR3 size: 13 residues.

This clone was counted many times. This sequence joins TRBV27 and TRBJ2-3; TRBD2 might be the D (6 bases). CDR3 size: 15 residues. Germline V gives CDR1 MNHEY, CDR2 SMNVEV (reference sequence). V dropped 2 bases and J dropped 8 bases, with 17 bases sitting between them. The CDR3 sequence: CASSLMAGPIGTQYF. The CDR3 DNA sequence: TGTGCCAGCAGTTTAATGGCGGGGCCCATTGGTACGCAGTATTTT.

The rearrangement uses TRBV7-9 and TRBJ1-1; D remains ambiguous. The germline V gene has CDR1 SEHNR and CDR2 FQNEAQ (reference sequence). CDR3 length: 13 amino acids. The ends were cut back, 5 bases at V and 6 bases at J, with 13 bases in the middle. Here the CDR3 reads CASSRDINSEAFF. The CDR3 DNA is TGTGCCAGCAGCCGGGATATTAACTCTGAAGCTTTCTTT.

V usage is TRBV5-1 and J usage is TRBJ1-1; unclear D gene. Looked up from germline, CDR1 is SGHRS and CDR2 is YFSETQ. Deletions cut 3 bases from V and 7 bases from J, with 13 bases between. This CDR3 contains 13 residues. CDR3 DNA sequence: TGCGCCAGCAGCTCCGAGGGTCGGAGTGAAGCTTTCTTT. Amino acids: CASSSEGRSEAFF.

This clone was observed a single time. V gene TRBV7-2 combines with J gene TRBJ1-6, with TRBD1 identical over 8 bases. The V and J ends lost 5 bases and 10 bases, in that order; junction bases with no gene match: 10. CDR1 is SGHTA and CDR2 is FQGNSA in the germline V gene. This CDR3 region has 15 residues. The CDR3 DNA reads TGTGCCAGCAGCGTGCAGGACAGGGCGAACTCACCCCTCCACTTT. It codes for CASSVQDRANSPLHF.

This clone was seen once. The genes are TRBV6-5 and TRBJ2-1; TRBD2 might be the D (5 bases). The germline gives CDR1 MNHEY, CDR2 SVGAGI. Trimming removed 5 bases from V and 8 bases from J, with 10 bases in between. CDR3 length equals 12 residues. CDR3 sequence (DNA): TGTGCCAGCAGTGACTATATCCATGAGCAGTTCTTC. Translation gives CASSDYIHEQFF.

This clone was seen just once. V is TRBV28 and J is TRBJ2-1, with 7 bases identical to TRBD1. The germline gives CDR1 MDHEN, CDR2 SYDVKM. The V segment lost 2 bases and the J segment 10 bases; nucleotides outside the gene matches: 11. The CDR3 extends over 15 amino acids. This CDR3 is CASSLRVIPRGEQFF. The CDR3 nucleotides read TGTGCCAGCAGTTTACGAGTCATACCCAGGGGGGAGCAGTTCTTC.

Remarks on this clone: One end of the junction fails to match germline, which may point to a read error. CDR3 sequence: CASSPLAGEPLF. CDR3 nucleotide sequence: TGTGCCAGCTCACCACTAGCGGGAGAACCGCTCTTC. J is TRBJ2-1 and V is TRBV18; 9 bases are shared with TRBD2. The CDR3 consists of 12 residues. Germline lookup yields CDR1 KGHSH and CDR2 LQKENI.

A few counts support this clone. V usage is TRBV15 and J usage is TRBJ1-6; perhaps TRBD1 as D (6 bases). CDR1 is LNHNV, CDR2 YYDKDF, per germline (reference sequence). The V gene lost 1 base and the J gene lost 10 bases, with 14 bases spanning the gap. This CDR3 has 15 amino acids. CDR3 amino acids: CATSRGTVLGSPLHF. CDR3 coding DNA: TGTGCCACCAGCAGAGGGACAGTTTTAGGGTCACCCCTCCACTTT.

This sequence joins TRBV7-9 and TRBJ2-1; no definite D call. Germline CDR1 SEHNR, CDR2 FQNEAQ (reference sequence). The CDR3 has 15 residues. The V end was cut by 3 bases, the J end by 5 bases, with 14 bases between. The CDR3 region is CASSFDPRRNNEQFF. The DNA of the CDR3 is TGTGCCAGCAGCTTCGACCCCCGGAGAAACAATGAGCAGTTCTTC.

In DNA form, the CDR3 reads TGTGCCAGCAGCCCGGGATTGGGACAGGGAAAGGGCTATAGCAATCAGCCCCAGCATTTT. It is translated as CASSPGLGQGKGYSNQPQHF. The V and J genes are TRBV4-2 and TRBJ1-5; TRBD1 matches 9 bases. V gave up 4 bases and J gave up 0 bases; unmatched junction bases: 16. In germline, CDR1 is LGHNA, CDR2 YNFKEQ. The CDR3 length is 20 residues.

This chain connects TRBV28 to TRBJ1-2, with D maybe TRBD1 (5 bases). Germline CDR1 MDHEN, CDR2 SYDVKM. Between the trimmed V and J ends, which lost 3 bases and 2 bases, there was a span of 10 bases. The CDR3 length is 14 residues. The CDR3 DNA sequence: TGTGCCAGCAGTTTGGCAGGGAACAACTATGGCTACACCTTC. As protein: CASSLAGNNYGYTF.

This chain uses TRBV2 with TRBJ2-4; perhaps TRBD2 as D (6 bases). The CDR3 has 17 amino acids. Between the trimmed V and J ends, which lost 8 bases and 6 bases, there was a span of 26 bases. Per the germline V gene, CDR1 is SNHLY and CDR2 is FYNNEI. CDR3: CASGGAPLGDAANIQYF. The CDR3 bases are TGTGCCAGCGGAGGGGCCCCACTTGGGGACGCTGCAAACATTCAGTACTTC. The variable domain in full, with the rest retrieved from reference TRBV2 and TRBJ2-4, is EPEVTQTPSHQVTQMGQEVILRCVPISNHLYFYWYRQILGQKVEFLVSFYNNEISEKSEIFDDQFSVERPDGSNFTLKIRSTKLEDSAMYFCASGGAPLGDAANIQYFGAGTRLSVL.